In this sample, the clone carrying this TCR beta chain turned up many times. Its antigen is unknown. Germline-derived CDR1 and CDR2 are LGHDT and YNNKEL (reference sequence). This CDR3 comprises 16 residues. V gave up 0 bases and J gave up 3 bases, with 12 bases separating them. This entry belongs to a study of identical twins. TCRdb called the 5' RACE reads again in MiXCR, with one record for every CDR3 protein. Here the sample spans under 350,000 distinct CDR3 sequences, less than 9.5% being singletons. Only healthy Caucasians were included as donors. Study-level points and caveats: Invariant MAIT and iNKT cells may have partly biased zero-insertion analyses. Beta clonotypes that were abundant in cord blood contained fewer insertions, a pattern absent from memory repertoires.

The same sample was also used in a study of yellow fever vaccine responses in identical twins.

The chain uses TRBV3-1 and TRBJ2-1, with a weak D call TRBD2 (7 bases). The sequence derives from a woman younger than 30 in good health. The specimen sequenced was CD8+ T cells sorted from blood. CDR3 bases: TGTGCCAGCAGCCAAGATGGCGGGGGCCTCTACAATGAGCAGTTCTTC. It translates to CASSQDGGGLYNEQFF.